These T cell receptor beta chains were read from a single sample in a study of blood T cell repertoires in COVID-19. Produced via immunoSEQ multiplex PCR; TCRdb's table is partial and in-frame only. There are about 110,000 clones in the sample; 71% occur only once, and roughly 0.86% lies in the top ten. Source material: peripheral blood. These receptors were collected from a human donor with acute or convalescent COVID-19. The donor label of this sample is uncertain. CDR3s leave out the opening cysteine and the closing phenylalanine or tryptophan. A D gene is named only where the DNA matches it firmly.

cdr3_aa: SASRGEKLF; cdr3_length: 9; v_call: TRBV20-1; d_call: .; j_call: TRBJ1-4
cdr3_aa: ASSTAGTDYGYT; cdr3_length: 12; v_call: TRBV27; d_call: TRBD1; j_call: TRBJ1-2
cdr3_aa: ASRNRVRAF; cdr3_length: 9; v_call: TRBV12-3/TRBV12-4; d_call: .; j_call: TRBJ1-1
cdr3_aa: ASSYSVGEGYT; cdr3_length: 11; v_call: TRBV6-6; d_call: .; j_call: TRBJ1-2
cdr3_aa: ASSFRGRQETQY; cdr3_length: 12; v_call: TRBV6-1; d_call: TRBD1; j_call: TRBJ2-5
cdr3_aa: ASSEGQYNSPLH; cdr3_length: 12; v_call: TRBV7-8; d_call: .; j_call: TRBJ1-6
cdr3_aa: ASQNRATEKLF; cdr3_length: 11; v_call: TRBV19; d_call: .; j_call: TRBJ1-4
cdr3_aa: AFTGPSSPLH; cdr3_length: 10; v_call: TRBV30; d_call: .; j_call: TRBJ1-6
cdr3_aa: ASSSPAQIIQETQY; cdr3_length: 14; v_call: TRBV7-8; d_call: .; j_call: TRBJ2-5
cdr3_aa: ASSQDKNTGELF; cdr3_length: 12; v_call: TRBV5-4; d_call: .; j_call: TRBJ2-2
cdr3_aa: ASSPRTGATEAF; cdr3_length: 12; v_call: TRBV9; d_call: TRBD1; j_call: TRBJ1-1
cdr3_aa: ASSQDLAGNTDTQY; cdr3_length: 14; v_call: TRBV4-2; d_call: TRBD2; j_call: TRBJ2-3
cdr3_aa: ASSPRGLNTEAF; cdr3_length: 12; v_call: TRBV3-1/TRBV3-2; d_call: TRBD1; j_call: TRBJ1-1
cdr3_aa: ASSLMEAGGRREQY; cdr3_length: 14; v_call: TRBV27; d_call: TRBD2; j_call: TRBJ2-7
cdr3_aa: ASSWDTNYGYT; cdr3_length: 11; v_call: TRBV7-9; d_call: .; j_call: TRBJ1-2
cdr3_aa: ASSTDRGWYNEQF; cdr3_length: 13; v_call: TRBV19; d_call: TRBD1; j_call: TRBJ2-1
cdr3_aa: ASSPLAGQPQH; cdr3_length: 11; v_call: TRBV7-2; d_call: .; j_call: TRBJ1-5
cdr3_aa: ASSLDGAGFPYEQY; cdr3_length: 14; v_call: TRBV11-2; d_call: .; j_call: TRBJ2-7
cdr3_aa: SVEDTGGEETQY; cdr3_length: 12; v_call: TRBV29-1; d_call: .; j_call: TRBJ2-5
cdr3_aa: ASSGRTGAHPYRYT; cdr3_length: 14; v_call: TRBV3-1/TRBV3-2; d_call: TRBD1; j_call: TRBJ1-2
cdr3_aa: ASSVGQGSLYGYT; cdr3_length: 13; v_call: TRBV5-4; d_call: TRBD1; j_call: TRBJ1-2
cdr3_aa: ASRGAGGPSTDTQY; cdr3_length: 14; v_call: TRBV25-1; d_call: TRBD2; j_call: TRBJ2-3
cdr3_aa: ASSPPQQETQY; cdr3_length: 11; v_call: TRBV18; d_call: .; j_call: TRBJ2-5
cdr3_aa: ASSWGQGIGYT; cdr3_length: 11; v_call: TRBV5-6; d_call: TRBD1; j_call: TRBJ1-2
cdr3_aa: ASRPIQGTNTEAF; cdr3_length: 13; v_call: TRBV7-2; d_call: .; j_call: TRBJ1-1
cdr3_aa: ASSLKLASYEQY; cdr3_length: 12; v_call: TRBV5-1; d_call: .; j_call: TRBJ2-7
cdr3_aa: ASTGRGGTDTQY; cdr3_length: 12; v_call: TRBV6-5; d_call: TRBD2; j_call: TRBJ2-3
cdr3_aa: ASSQGTGGLVIQY; cdr3_length: 13; v_call: TRBV14; d_call: TRBD1; j_call: TRBJ2-4
cdr3_aa: ATSPPGLAGGHGTDTQY; cdr3_length: 17; v_call: TRBV24-1; d_call: TRBD2; j_call: TRBJ2-3
cdr3_aa: ASSLDWRGGSYNEQF; cdr3_length: 15; v_call: TRBV7-9; d_call: TRBD2; j_call: TRBJ2-1
cdr3_aa: ASTRTGSGNTIY; cdr3_length: 12; v_call: TRBV2; d_call: TRBD1; j_call: TRBJ1-3
cdr3_aa: ASGDQDYEQY; cdr3_length: 10; v_call: TRBV10-3; d_call: .; j_call: TRBJ2-7
cdr3_aa: ATRPRDKNTGELF; cdr3_length: 13; v_call: TRBV24-1; d_call: .; j_call: TRBJ2-2
cdr3_aa: ASSWTPGGQANTEAF; cdr3_length: 15; v_call: TRBV28; d_call: .; j_call: TRBJ1-1
cdr3_aa: ASSRDRYEQF; cdr3_length: 10; v_call: TRBV5-1; d_call: TRBD1; j_call: TRBJ2-1
cdr3_aa: ASSYWRTSEYEQY; cdr3_length: 13; v_call: TRBV6-2/TRBV6-3; d_call: TRBD2; j_call: TRBJ2-7